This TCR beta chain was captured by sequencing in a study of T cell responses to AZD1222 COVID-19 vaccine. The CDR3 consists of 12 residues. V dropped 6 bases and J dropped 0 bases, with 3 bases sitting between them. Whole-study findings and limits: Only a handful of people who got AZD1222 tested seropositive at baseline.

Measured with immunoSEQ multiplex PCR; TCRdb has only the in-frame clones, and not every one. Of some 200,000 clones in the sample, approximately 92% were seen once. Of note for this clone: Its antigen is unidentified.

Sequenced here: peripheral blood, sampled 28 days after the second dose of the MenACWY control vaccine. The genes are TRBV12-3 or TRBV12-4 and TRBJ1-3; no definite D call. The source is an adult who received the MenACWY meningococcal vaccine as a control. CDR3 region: CASRPSGNTIYF. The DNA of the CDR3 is TGTGCCAGCAGGCCCTCTGGAAACACCATATATTTT.